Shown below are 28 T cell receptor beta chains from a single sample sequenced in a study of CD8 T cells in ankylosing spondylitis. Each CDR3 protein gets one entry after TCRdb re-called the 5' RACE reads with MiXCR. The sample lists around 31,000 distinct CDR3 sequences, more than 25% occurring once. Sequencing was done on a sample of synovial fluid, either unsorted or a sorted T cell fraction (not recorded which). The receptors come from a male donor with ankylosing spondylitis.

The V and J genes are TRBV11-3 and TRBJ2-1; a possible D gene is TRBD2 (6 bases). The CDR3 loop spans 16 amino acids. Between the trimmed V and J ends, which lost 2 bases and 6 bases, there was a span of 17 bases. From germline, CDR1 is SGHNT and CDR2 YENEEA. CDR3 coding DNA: TGTGCCAGCAGCTTACGAGGCCTAGCGAACATCAATGAGCAGTTCTTC. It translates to CASSLRGLANINEQFF.

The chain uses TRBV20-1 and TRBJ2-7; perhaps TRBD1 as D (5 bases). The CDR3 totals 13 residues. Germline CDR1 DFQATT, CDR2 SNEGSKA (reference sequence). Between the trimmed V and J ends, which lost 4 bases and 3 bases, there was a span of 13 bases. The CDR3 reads CSATGHGIYEQYV. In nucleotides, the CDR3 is TGCAGTGCTACAGGACACGGAATCTACGAGCAGTACGTC.

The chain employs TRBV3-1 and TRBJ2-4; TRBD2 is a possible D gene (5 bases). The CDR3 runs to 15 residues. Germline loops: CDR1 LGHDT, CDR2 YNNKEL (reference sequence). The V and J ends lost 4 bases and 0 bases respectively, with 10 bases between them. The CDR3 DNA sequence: TGTGCCAGCAGCCCGACCGCGGGAGCCAAAAACATTCAGTACTTC. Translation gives CASSPTAGAKNIQYF.

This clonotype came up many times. The DNA for the CDR3 is TGTGCCAGCAGTTCTAGCGGACAGCGAGACGAGCAGTACGTC. Its translation is CASSSSGQRDEQYV. V and J are TRBV7-9 and TRBJ2-7; tentative D call: TRBD2 (7 bases). CDR1 SEHNR and CDR2 FQNEAQ come from the germline V gene (reference sequence). This CDR3 comprises 14 residues. Trimming pared 6 bases from V and 5 bases from J, leaving 17 bases between.

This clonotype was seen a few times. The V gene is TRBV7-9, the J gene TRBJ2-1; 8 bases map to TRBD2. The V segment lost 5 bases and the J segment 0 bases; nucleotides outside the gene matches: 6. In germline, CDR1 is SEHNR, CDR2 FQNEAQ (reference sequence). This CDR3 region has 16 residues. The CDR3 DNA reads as TGTGCCAGCAGCCCCGGGGGGGGTAGCTCCTACAATGAGCAGTTCTTC. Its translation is CASSPGGGSSYNEQFF.

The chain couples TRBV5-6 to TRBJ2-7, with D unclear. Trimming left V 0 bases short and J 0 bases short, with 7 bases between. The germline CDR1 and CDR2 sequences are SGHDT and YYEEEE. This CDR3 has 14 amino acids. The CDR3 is CASSLVTSSYEQYV. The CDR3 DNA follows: TGTGCCAGCAGCTTGGTTACCAGCTCCTACGAGCAGTACGTC.

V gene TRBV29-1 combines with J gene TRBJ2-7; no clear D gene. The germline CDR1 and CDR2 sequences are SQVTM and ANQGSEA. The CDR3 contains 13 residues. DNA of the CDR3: TGCAGAGATATAGGCGGCACTATCTACGAGCAGTACTTC. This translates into CRDIGGTIYEQYF.

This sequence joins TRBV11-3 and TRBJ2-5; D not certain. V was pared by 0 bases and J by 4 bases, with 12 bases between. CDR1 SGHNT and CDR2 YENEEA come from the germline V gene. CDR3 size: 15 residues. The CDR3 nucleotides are TGTGCCAGCAGCTTAGATCTACGGTCCGGAGAGACCCAGTACTTC. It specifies CASSLDLRSGETQYF.

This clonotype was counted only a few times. CDR3 sequence reads: CASSLYSGQELYLSSYEQYV. The CDR3 bases are TGTGCCAGCAGCTTATATTCGGGACAGGAATTATATCTGAGCTCCTACGAGCAGTACGTC. V and J are TRBV11-2 and TRBJ2-7; 8 bases align to TRBD1. Germline loops: CDR1 SGHAT, CDR2 FQNNGV. J lost 0 bases, V lost 2 bases, and 18 bases had no gene match. CDR3 length: 20 amino acids.

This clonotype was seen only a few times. CDR3 protein: CATSDSRVPDAYGYTF. Written as DNA, the CDR3 is TGTGCCACCAGTGATTCGAGGGTGCCGGATGCCTATGGCTACACCTTC. The J gene is TRBJ1-2, the V gene TRBV24-1; no reliable D call. Germline lookup yields CDR1 KGHDR and CDR2 SFDVKD. V lost 2 bases and J 4 bases, leaving 16 bases between the germline ends. The CDR3 has 16 amino acids.

CDR3 bases: TGCAGTGCTAGAGGGACTAGCGACACCGGGGAGCTGTTTTTT. Amino acids: CSARGTSDTGELFF. V gene TRBV20-1 combines with J gene TRBJ2-2, with 9 positions matching TRBD2. This CDR3 is 14 amino acids long. CDR1 and CDR2 (germline): DFQATT, SNEGSKA (reference sequence). V trimming: 1 base; J trimming: 3 bases; junction bases outside the gene matches: 0.

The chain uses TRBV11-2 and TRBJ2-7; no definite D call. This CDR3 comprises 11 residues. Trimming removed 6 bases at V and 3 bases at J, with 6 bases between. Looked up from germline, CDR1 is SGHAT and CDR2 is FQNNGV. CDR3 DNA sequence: TGTGCCAGCAGGACCAACTACGAGCAGTACTTC. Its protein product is CASRTNYEQYF.

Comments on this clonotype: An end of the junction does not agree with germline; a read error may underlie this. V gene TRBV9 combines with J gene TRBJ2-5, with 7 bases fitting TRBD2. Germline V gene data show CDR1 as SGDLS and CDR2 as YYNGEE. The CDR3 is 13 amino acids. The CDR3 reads CASSVAGGESQYF. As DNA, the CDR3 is TGTGCCAGCAGCGTAGCGGGGGGAGAGTCCCAGTACTTC.

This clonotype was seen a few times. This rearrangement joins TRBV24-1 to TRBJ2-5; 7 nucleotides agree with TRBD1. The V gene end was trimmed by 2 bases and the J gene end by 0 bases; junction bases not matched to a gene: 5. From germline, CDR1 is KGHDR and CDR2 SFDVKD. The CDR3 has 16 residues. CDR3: CATSDWTGLYQETQYF. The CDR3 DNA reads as TGTGCCACCAGTGATTGGACAGGCTTGTACCAAGAGACCCAGTACTTC.

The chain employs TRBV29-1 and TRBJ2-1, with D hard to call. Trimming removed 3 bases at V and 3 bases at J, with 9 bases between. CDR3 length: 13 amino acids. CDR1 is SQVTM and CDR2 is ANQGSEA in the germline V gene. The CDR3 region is CSVEGLLYNEQFF. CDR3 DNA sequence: TGCAGCGTTGAGGGTCTCCTCTACAATGAGCAGTTCTTC.

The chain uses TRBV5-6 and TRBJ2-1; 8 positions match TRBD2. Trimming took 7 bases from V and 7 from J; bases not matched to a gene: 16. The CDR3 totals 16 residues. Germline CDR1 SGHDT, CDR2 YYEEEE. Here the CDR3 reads CASYTAPGGPGNEQFF. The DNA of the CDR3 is TGTGCCAGCTACACCGCTCCGGGAGGGCCGGGGAATGAGCAGTTCTTC.

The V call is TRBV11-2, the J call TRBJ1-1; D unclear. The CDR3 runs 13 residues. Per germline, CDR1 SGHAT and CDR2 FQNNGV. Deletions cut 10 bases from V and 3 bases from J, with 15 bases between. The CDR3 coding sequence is TGTGCCACCCTGGGCGGCGGGCACACTGAAGCTTTCTTT. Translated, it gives CATLGGGHTEAFF.

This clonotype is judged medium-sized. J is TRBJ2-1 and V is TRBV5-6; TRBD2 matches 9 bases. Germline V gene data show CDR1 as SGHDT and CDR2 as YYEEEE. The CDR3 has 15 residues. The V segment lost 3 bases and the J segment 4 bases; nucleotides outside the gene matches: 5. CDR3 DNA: TGTGCCAGCAGCTATAGCGGGAGCCCATACAATGAGCAGTTCTTC. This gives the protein CASSYSGSPYNEQFF.

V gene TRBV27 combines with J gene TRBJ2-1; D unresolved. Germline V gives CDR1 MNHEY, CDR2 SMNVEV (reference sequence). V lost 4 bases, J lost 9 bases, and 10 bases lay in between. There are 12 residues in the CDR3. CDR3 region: CASSWVGGEQFF. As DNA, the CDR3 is TGTGCCAGCAGTTGGGTAGGTGGTGAGCAGTTCTTC.

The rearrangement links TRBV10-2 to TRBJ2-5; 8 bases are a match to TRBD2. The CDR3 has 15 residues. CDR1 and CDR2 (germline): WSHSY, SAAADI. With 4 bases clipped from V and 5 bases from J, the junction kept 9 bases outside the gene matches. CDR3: CASSGLGAGAETQYF. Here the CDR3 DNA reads TGCGCCAGCAGTGGCCTAGGAGCGGGAGCGGAGACCCAGTACTTC.

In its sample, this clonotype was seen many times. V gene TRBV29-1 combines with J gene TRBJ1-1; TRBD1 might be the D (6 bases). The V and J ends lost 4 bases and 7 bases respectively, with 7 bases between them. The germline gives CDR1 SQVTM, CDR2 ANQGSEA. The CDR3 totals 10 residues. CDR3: CSVADSEAFF. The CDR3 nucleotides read TGCAGCGTTGCGGACAGTGAAGCTTTCTTT. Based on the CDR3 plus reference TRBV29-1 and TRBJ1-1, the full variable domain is SAVISQKPSRDICQRGTSLTIQCQVDSQVTMMFWYRQQPGQSLTLIATANQGSEATYESGFVIDKFPISRPNLTFSTLTVSNMSPEDSSIYLCSVADSEAFFGQGTRLTVV.

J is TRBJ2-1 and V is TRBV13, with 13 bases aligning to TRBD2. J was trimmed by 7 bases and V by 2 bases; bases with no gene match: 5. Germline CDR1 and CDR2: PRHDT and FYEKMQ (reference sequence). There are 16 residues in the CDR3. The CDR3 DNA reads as TGTGCCAGCAGCTTACGCGGGACTAGCGGGAAGAATGAGCAGTTCTTC. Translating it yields CASSLRGTSGKNEQFF.

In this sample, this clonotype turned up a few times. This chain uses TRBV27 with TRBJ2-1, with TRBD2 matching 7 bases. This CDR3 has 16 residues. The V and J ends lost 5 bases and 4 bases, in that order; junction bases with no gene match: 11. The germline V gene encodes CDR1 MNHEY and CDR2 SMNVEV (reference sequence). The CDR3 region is CASSTPLADRYNEQFF. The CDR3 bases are TGTGCCAGCAGTACCCCTCTAGCGGACCGATACAATGAGCAGTTCTTC.

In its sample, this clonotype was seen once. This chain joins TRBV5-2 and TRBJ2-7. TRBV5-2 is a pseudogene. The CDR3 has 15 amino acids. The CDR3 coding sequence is TGTGCCAGCAACCACCCACAGAACGAAATCTACGAGCAGTACTTC. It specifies CASNHPQNEIYEQYF.

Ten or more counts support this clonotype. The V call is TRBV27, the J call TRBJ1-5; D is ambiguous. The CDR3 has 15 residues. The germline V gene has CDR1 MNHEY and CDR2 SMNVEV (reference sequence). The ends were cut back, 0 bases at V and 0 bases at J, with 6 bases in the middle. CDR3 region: CASSLSRYSNQPQHF. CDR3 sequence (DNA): TGTGCCAGCAGTTTATCTAGGTATAGCAATCAGCCCCAGCATTTT.

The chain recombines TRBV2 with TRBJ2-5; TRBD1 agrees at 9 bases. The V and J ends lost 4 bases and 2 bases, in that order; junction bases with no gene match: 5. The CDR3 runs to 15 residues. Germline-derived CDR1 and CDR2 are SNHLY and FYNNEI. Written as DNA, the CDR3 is TGTGCCAGCAGTGTAGGGGACAGGGCACAAGAGACCCAGTACTTC. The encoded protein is CASSVGDRAQETQYF.

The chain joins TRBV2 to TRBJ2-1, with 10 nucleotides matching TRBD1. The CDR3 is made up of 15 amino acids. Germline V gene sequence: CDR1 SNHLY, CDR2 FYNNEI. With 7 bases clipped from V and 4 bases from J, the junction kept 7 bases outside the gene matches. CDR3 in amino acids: CASNRRQGAYNEQFF. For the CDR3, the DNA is TGTGCCAGCAACCGCCGACAGGGGGCTTACAATGAGCAGTTCTTC.

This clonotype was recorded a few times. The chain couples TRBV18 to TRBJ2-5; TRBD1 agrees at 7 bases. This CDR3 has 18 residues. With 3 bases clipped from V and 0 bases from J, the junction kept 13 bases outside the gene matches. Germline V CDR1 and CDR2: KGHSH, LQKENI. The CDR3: CASSPFGIGGTDQETQYF. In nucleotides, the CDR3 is TGTGCCAGCTCACCGTTTGGTATCGGTGGGACAGACCAAGAGACCCAGTACTTC.